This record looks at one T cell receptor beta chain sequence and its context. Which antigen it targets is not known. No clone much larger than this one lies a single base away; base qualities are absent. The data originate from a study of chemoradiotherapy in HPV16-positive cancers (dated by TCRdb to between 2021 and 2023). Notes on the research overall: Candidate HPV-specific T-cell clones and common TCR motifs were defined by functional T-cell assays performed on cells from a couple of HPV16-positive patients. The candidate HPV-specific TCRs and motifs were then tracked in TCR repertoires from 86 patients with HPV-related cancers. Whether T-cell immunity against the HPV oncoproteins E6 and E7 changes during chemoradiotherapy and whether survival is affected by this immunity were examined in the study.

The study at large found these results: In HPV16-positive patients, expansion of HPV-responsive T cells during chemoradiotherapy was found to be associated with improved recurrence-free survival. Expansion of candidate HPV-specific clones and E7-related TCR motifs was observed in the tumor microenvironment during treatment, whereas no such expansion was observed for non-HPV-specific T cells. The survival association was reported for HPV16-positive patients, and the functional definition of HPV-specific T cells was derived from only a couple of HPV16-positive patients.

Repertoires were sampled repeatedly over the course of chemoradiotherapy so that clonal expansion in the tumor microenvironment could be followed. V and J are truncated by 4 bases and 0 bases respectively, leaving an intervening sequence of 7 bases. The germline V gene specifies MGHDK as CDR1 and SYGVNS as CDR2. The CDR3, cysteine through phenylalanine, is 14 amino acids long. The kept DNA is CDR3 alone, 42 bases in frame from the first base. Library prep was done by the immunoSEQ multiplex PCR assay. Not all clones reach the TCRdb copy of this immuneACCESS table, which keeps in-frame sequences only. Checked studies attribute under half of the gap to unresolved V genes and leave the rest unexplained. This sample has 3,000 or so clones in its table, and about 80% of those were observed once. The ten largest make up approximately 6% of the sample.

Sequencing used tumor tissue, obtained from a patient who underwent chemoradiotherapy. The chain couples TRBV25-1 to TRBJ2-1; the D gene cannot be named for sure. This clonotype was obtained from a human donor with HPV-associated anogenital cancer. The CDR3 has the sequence CASSVEHSYNEQFF. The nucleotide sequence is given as TGTGCCAGCAGTGTAGAGCACTCCTACAATGAGCAGTTCTTC.